The entry below describes one T cell receptor beta chain. V gave up 3 bases and J gave up 4 bases; unmatched junction bases: 10. The CDR3 runs 18 residues. Per germline, CDR1 SNHLY and CDR2 FYNNEI. The data derive from a study of blood T cell repertoires in COVID-19. Per the original methods: Reference gene primers were amplified, and this amplification served to estimate nucleated cell counts. The repertoire was sequenced with immunoSEQ multiplex PCR; TCRdb's copy has only in-frame clones and lacks some. V and J calls and clone size come straight from that table; D and trimming were deduced from the DNA. The data contain about 86,000 clones, around 87% of them singletons.

The rearrangement links TRBV2 to TRBJ2-2; 11 bases match TRBD2. Sequenced input: peripheral blood. This sequence was found in a human donor in a cohort sampled during active COVID-19. The CDR3 DNA follows: TGTGCCAGCAGTGAGAGGGGCCTCGGGACTAGCGGCACCGGGGAGCTGTTTTTT. This codes for CASSERGLGTSGTGELFF. Filled out from reference TRBV2 and TRBJ2-2, the complete variable domain reads EPEVTQTPSHQVTQMGQEVILRCVPISNHLYFYWYRQILGQKVEFLVSFYNNEISEKSEIFDDQFSVERPDGSNFTLKIRSTKLEDSAMYFCASSERGLGTSGTGELFFGEGSRLTVL.